The 27 T cell receptor beta chains presented below share a single source sample, sequenced in a study of blood T cell repertoires in COVID-19. Profiled with immunoSEQ multiplex PCR; TCRdb holds only in-frame clones, not every one. The repertoire holds 95,000 to 150,000 clones, with roughly 85% as singletons. The sample was peripheral blood. These receptors were obtained from a man aged 80 or over with acute or convalescent COVID-19.

The V call is TRBV24-1, the J call TRBJ2-3; D is unclear. CDR3 size: 16 residues. Germline CDR1 reads KGHDR; CDR2 reads SFDVKD. V lost 4 bases and J lost 0, with 13 bases in between. The CDR3 region is CATSDTRLPSTDTQYF. The CDR3 bases are TGTGCCACCAGTGACACCAGGTTGCCTAGCACAGATACGCAGTATTTT.

This chain uses TRBV2 with TRBJ2-7; 9 positions agree with TRBD1. Per germline, CDR1 SNHLY and CDR2 FYNNEI. There are 14 residues in the CDR3. Germline trimming cut 6 bases from V and 0 bases from J; bases unmatched to any gene: 3. The CDR3 region is CASRGTGHSYEQYF. CDR3 sequence (DNA): TGTGCCAGCAGGGGGACAGGGCACTCCTACGAGCAGTACTTC.

The rearrangement uses TRBV27 and TRBJ1-2; 8 bases align to TRBD1. Losses at the gene ends were 6 bases for V and 5 bases for J; bases not matched to a gene: 8. Germline values: CDR1 MNHEY, CDR2 SMNVEV (reference sequence). The CDR3 is 14 amino acids. CDR3 nucleotide sequence: TGTGCCAGCAGATCAGGACAGGGACCTTATGGCTACACCTTC. This codes for CASRSGQGPYGYTF.

CDR3 nucleotides: TGTGCCAGCAGTGCAGACTATAATTCACCCCTCCACTTT. Its protein is CASSADYNSPLHF. The genes are TRBV6-6 and TRBJ1-6; the D is unclear. The germline V gene has CDR1 MNHNY and CDR2 SVGAGI (reference sequence). Trimming took off 5 bases at V and 3 bases at J, with 5 bases between the two ends. The CDR3 consists of 13 residues.

The gene calls are TRBV9 and TRBJ1-1, with 7 bases lining up with TRBD1. CDR3 size: 19 residues. Germline V gene lookup returns CDR1 SGDLS and CDR2 YYNGEE. Trimming cost V 0 bases and J 1 base; bases outside gene matches: 15. The CDR3 spells CASSVEVLTPGQRNTEAFF. The CDR3 coding sequence is TGTGCCAGCAGCGTAGAGGTCCTGACTCCGGGACAGAGGAACACTGAAGCTTTCTTT.

The gene calls are TRBV28 and TRBJ1-6, with a tentative D call TRBD1 (5 bases). This CDR3 has 14 residues. V lost 6 bases and J 6 bases, leaving 12 bases between the germline ends. The germline V gene has CDR1 MDHEN and CDR2 SYDVKM. CDR3 sequence: CASSVQGGNSPLHF. As DNA, the CDR3 is TGTGCCAGCAGCGTCCAGGGCGGTAATTCACCCCTCCACTTT.

The chain carries TRBV15 and TRBJ1-2; 8 bases agree with TRBD1. The CDR3 covers 14 residues. J gave up 6 bases and V 1 base, and 4 bases lay outside the gene matches. Germline V gives CDR1 LNHNV, CDR2 YYDKDF (reference sequence). CDR3 in DNA: TGTGCCACCAGCAGAGTGGCGACAGGGGATGGCTACACCTTC. It specifies CATSRVATGDGYTF.

This clone was recorded a few times. V gene TRBV19 combines with J gene TRBJ2-1; 9 bases fit TRBD2. The CDR3 loop spans 17 amino acids. Per the germline V gene, CDR1 is LNHDA and CDR2 is SQIVND (reference sequence). The J segment lost 6 bases and the V segment lost 6 bases, leaving 15 bases of the junction unmatched. The CDR3 sequence: CASSSSAAGGPLNEQFF. Here the CDR3 DNA reads TGTGCCAGTAGCAGTTCGGCGGCGGGAGGGCCACTCAATGAGCAGTTCTTC.

CDR3 sequence reads: CAITGQGRNEAEAFF. DNA for the CDR3: TGTGCCATCACTGGGCAGGGGCGAAACGAGGCTGAAGCTTTCTTT. The rearrangement joins TRBV10-3 to TRBJ1-1; D might be TRBD1 (6 bases). This CDR3 has 15 amino acids. Germline values: CDR1 ENHRY, CDR2 SYGVKD. Between the trimmed V and J ends, which lost 7 bases and 6 bases, there was a span of 21 bases.

The genes are TRBV3-1 (or the pseudogene TRBV3-2) and TRBJ2-7; 7 bases are shared with TRBD1. CDR1 and CDR2 from the germline V gene are LGHDT and YNNKEL (reference sequence). The CDR3 length is 15 residues. J gave up 0 bases and V 4 bases, and 6 bases lay outside the gene matches. In nucleotides, the CDR3 is TGTGCCAGCAGCCGACAGGGTATGAGCTCCTACGAGCAGTACTTC. As protein: CASSRQGMSSYEQYF.

V gene TRBV3-1 (or the pseudogene TRBV3-2) combines with J gene TRBJ2-7, with 8 bases that match TRBD2. The length of the CDR3 is 13 residues. Trimming cost V 4 bases and J 4 bases; bases outside gene matches: 3. CDR1 and CDR2 (germline): LGHDT, YNNKEL (reference sequence). The CDR3 loop is CASSPGGWYEQYF. CDR3 nucleotides: TGTGCCAGCAGCCCGGGAGGGTGGTACGAGCAGTACTTC.

This clone was seen only a few times. The V and J genes are TRBV19 and TRBJ2-2; TRBD2 matches 9 bases. Germline V gene data show CDR1 as LNHDA and CDR2 as SQIVND (reference sequence). The CDR3 has 15 residues. Trimming took 10 bases from V and 1 from J; bases not matched to a gene: 7. The CDR3: CATTKAGGNTGELFF. CDR3 coding DNA: TGTGCCACTACGAAAGCGGGAGGGAACACCGGGGAGCTGTTTTTT.

This clone has a single count. At one boundary the junction diverges from the germline segment, which might be a read error. J is TRBJ1-2 and V is TRBV10-2; no firm D call. The CDR3 runs 11 residues. CDR1 is WSHSY and CDR2 is SAAADI in the germline V gene. The CDR3 here is CASSDLSVSAF. The CDR3 nucleotides are TGCGCCAGCAGTGATTTGTCCGTGTCGGCCTTC.

V and J are TRBV10-3 and TRBJ2-5, with D possibly matching TRBD2 (7 bases). The CDR3 covers 15 residues. V was pared by 4 bases and J by 2 bases, with 14 bases between. Per germline, CDR1 ENHRY and CDR2 SYGVKD. As DNA, the CDR3 is TGTGCCATCAGTGCCGGGCGGGGGCCTCAAGAGACCCAGTACTTC. Protein sequence: CAISAGRGPQETQYF.

The chain uses TRBV18 and TRBJ2-5, with TRBD1 identical over 8 bases. The V segment lost 6 bases and the J segment 5 bases; nucleotides outside the gene matches: 5. This CDR3 spans 13 amino acids. Germline lookup yields CDR1 KGHSH and CDR2 LQKENI. The DNA for the CDR3 is TGTGCCAGCTCTCCGGGACAGGTGGAGACCCAGTACTTC. Translating it yields CASSPGQVETQYF.

This chain links TRBV7-8 with TRBJ2-5, with TRBD1 matching over 9 bases. The CDR3 contains 15 residues. With 2 bases clipped from V and 5 bases from J, the junction kept 6 bases outside the gene matches. The germline CDR1 and CDR2 sequences are SGHVS and FQNEAQ. The CDR3: CASSLPGTGYETQYF. In DNA, the CDR3 is TGTGCCAGCAGCTTACCGGGGACAGGGTATGAGACCCAGTACTTC.

This sequence joins TRBV7-6 and TRBJ2-7; 8 positions agree with TRBD2. The CDR3 is made up of 15 amino acids. Germline V gene data show CDR1 as SGHVS and CDR2 as FNYEAQ. V gave up 1 base and J gave up 5 bases; unmatched junction bases: 7. The CDR3, as DNA: TGTGCCAGCAGCTTAGGTAGCGGGATGTACCACGAGCAGTACTTC. This encodes CASSLGSGMYHEQYF.

CDR3 sequence: CASSPRQGAYVTGELFF. In nucleotides, the CDR3 is TGTGCCAGCAGCCCCCGACAGGGGGCGTACGTCACCGGGGAGCTGTTTTTT. This sequence joins TRBV7-9 and TRBJ2-2; 10 positions agree with TRBD1. The CDR3 is 17 amino acids. Germline lookup yields CDR1 SEHNR and CDR2 FQNEAQ (reference sequence). After removal of 5 bases from V and 4 bases from J, the junction contained 10 bases not matched to a gene.

This clone was seen once. The V and J genes are TRBV19 and TRBJ1-5; 9 positions agree with TRBD1. Losses at the gene ends were 5 bases for V and 4 bases for J; bases not matched to a gene: 6. Germline V gene lookup returns CDR1 LNHDA and CDR2 SQIVND (reference sequence). The CDR3 consists of 15 residues. The CDR3 region is CASSSRQGENQPQHF. The CDR3 DNA follows: TGTGCCAGTAGTTCACGACAGGGGGAAAATCAGCCCCAGCATTTT. Variable domain in full (rest from reference TRBV19 and TRBJ1-5): DGGITQSPKYLFRKEGQNVTLSCEQNLNHDAMYWYRQDPGQGLRLIYYSQIVNDFQKGDIAEGYSVSREKKESFPLTVTSAQKNPTAFYLCASSSRQGENQPQHFGDGTRLSIL.

The sample holds a few counts of this clone. The chain links TRBV3-1 (or the pseudogene TRBV3-2) to TRBJ2-7, with a weak D call TRBD1 (7 bases). The V gene's germline CDR1 is LGHDT and CDR2 YNNKEL (reference sequence). The CDR3 is made up of 16 amino acids. The V gene lost 1 base and the J gene lost 7 bases, with 20 bases spanning the gap. The CDR3 loop is CASSQAGAGGSWEQYF. CDR3 DNA: TGTGCCAGCAGCCAAGCGGGGGCAGGGGGGAGCTGGGAGCAGTACTTC.

This clone was detected only once. The gene calls are TRBV12-5 and TRBJ1-1; D not resolved. CDR1 is LGHNT and CDR2 is FRNRAP in the germline V gene. V lost 6 bases, J lost 0 bases, and 11 bases lay in between. The CDR3 spans 14 residues. The CDR3 here is CASGRYGMNTEAFF. As DNA, the CDR3 is TGTGCTAGTGGCCGGTATGGTATGAACACTGAAGCTTTCTTT. The whole variable domain, remainder taken from reference TRBV12-5 and TRBJ1-1, is DARVTQTPRHKVTEMGQEVTMRCQPILGHNTVFWYRQTMMQGLELLAYFRNRAPLDDSGMPKDRFSAEMPDATLATLKIQPSEPRDSAVYFCASGRYGMNTEAFFGQGTRLTVV.

This clone has more than one count but fewer than ten. The gene calls are TRBV7-2 and TRBJ1-5, with D tentatively TRBD1 (6 bases). Between the trimmed V and J ends, which lost 5 bases and 2 bases, there was a span of 16 bases. CDR1 and CDR2 from the germline V gene are SGHTA and FQGNSA. The CDR3 spans 16 residues. The CDR3 DNA follows: TGTGCCAGCAGCCCACTCGGGGGGGGCGGCAATCAGCCCCAGCATTTT. It codes for CASSPLGGGGNQPQHF. The full variable domain, its missing parts supplied by reference TRBV7-2 and TRBJ1-5, is GAGVSQSPSNKVTEKGKDVELRCDPISGHTALYWYRQSLGQGLEFLIYFQGNSAPDKSGLPSDRFSAERTGGSVSTLTIQRTQQEDSAVYLCASSPLGGGGNQPQHFGDGTRLSIL.

This rearrangement joins TRBV28 to TRBJ1-4, with TRBD1 as a possible D gene (5 bases). This CDR3 is built from 14 residues. Trimming left V 6 bases short and J 4 bases short, with 12 bases between. Germline-derived CDR1 and CDR2 are MDHEN and SYDVKM. The CDR3 here is CASSPGIINEKLFF. For the CDR3, the DNA is TGTGCCAGCAGCCCAGGGATCATTAATGAAAAACTGTTTTTT.

The rearrangement joins TRBV7-3 to TRBJ1-1; tentatively, D is TRBD1 (5 bases). The CDR3 has 13 residues. The germline V gene has CDR1 SGHTA and CDR2 FQGTGA. With 5 bases removed from V and 1 base from J, the gap between germline ends came to 8 bases. The CDR3, as DNA: TGTGCCAGCAGCATACAGGAGAACACTGAAGCTTTCTTT. This gives the protein CASSIQENTEAFF. Using reference TRBV7-3 and TRBJ1-1 for the parts outside the CDR3, the full variable domain is GAGVSQTPSNKVTEKGKYVELRCDPISGHTALYWYRQSLGQGPEFLIYFQGTGAADDSGLPNDRFFAVRPEGSVSTLKIQRTERGDSAVYLCASSIQENTEAFFGQGTRLTVV.

The chain combines TRBV5-6 with TRBJ1-1, with no clear D. Trimming removed 2 bases at V and 1 base at J, with 12 bases between. Per germline, CDR1 SGHDT and CDR2 YYEEEE. CDR3 length: 15 residues. This chain's CDR3 is CASSFRTTRNTEAFF. In DNA form, the CDR3 reads TGTGCCAGCAGCTTTCGGACGACTAGGAACACTGAAGCTTTCTTT. The full variable domain, in which reference TRBV5-6 and TRBJ1-1 provide the parts outside the CDR3, is DAGVTQSPTHLIKTRGQQVTLRCSPKSGHDTVSWYQQALGQGPQFIFQYYEEEERQRGNFPDRFSGHQFPNYSSELNVNALLLGDSALYLCASSFRTTRNTEAFFGQGTRLTVV.

The chain has TRBV6-1 and TRBJ1-1; perhaps TRBD1 as D (5 bases). Trimming took 0 bases from V and 1 from J, leaving 12 bases between them. The germline V gene encodes CDR1 MNHNS and CDR2 SASEGT. The CDR3 spans 16 residues. CDR3 bases: TGTGCCAGCAGTGAAGCTCCGGGACTCCCGAACACTGAAGCTTTCTTT. It encodes CASSEAPGLPNTEAFF.

The count of this clone is one. CDR3 sequence (DNA): TGTGCCAGCAGCCGCCTTGAGGCCCGGACAGTAAACACCGGGGAGCTGTTTTTT. Protein sequence: CASSRLEARTVNTGELFF. The gene calls are TRBV7-6 and TRBJ2-2, with a weak D call TRBD1 (6 bases). The CDR3 totals 18 residues. Germline-derived CDR1 and CDR2 are SGHVS and FNYEAQ. Trimming stripped 5 bases from V and 2 bases from J, with 21 bases between.